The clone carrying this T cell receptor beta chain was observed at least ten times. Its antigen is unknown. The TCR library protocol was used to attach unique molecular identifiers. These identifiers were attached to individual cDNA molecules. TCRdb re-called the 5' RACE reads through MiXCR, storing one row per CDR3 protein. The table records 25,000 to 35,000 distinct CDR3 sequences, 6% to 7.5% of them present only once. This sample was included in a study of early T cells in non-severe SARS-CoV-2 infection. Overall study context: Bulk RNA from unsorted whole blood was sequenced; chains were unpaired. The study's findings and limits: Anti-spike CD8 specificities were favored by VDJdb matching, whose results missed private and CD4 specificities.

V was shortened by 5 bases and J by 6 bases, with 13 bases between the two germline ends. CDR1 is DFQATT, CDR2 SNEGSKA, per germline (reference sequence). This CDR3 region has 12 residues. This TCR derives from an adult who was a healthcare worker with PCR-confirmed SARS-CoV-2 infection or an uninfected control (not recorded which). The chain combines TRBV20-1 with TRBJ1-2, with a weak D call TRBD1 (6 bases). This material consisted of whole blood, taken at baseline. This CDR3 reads CSASGQWNGYTF. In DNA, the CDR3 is TGCAGTGCTTCAGGACAGTGGAATGGCTACACCTTC.